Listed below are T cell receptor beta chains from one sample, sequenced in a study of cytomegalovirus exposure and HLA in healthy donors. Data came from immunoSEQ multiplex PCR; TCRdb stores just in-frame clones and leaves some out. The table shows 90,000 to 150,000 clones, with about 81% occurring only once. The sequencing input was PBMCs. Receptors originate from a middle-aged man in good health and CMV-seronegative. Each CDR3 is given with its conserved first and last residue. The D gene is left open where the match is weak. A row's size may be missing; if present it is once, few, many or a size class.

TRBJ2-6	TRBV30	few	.	CAWTPSGANGLTF	TGTGCCTGGACTCCCTCTGGGGCCAACGGCCTGACTTTC
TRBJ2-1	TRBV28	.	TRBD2	CASSLNQGPSGRNNEQFF	TGTGCCAGCAGTTTAAATCAAGGCCCGAGCGGGAGGAATAATGAGCAGTTCTTC
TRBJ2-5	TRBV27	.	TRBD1	CASSLGYRDSGKQETQYF	TGTGCCAGCAGTTTAGGGTACAGGGACAGTGGAAAGCAAGAGACCCAGTACTTC
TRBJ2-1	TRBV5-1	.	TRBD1	CASSRRQGAKNEQFF	TGCGCCAGCAGCCGCCGACAGGGGGCGAAGAATGAGCAGTTCTTC
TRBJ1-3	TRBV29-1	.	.	CSVGSPQGNTIYF	TGCAGCGTTGGATCCCCACAGGGAAACACCATATATTTT
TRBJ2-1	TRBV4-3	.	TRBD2	CASSQESSGGAGNEQFF	TGCGCCAGCAGCCAAGAGTCGAGCGGGGGGGCGGGTAATGAGCAGTTCTTC
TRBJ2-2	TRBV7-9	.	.	CASSLVELTGELFF	TGTGCCAGCAGCTTAGTAGAGTTGACCGGGGAGCTGTTTTTT
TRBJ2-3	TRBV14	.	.	CASSDQPGPDRYTQYF	TGTGCCAGCAGCGACCAACCGGGTCCCGACAGGTATACGCAGTATTTT
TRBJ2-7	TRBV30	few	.	CAWSVDRHEQYF	TGTGCCTGGAGTGTAGACAGACACGAGCAGTACTTC
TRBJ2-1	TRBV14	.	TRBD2	CASSLRTSGASEQFF	TGTGCCAGCAGCTTAAGGACTAGCGGGGCCAGTGAGCAGTTCTTC
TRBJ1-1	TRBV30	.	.	CAWIHWTTEPNTEAFF	TGTGCCTGGATTCATTGGACGACAGAGCCGAACACTGAAGCTTTCTTT
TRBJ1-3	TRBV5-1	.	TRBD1	CASSFSTGVSGNTIYF	TGCGCCAGCAGCTTCTCTACAGGGGTCTCTGGAAACACCATATATTTT
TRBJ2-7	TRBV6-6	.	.	CASSPQAPYEQYF	TGTGCCAGCAGTCCTCAAGCACCCTACGAGCAGTACTTC
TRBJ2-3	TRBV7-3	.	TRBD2	CASSLKRERADTQYF	TGTGCCAGCAGCTTAAAGCGGGAGAGGGCAGATACGCAGTATTTT
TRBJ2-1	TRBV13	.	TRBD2	CASSTETGRVISEQFF	TGTGCCAGCAGCACGGAAACGGGGAGGGTGATTAGTGAGCAGTTCTTC
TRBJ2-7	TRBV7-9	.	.	CASSLAGARTYEQYF	TGTGCCAGCAGCTTAGCGGGAGCTAGAACCTACGAGCAGTACTTC
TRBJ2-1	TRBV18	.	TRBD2	CASSPDSGGWSYNEQFF	TGTGCCAGCTCACCGGATAGCGGGGGGTGGTCCTACAATGAGCAGTTCTTC
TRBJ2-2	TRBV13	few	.	CASSPGRIGELFF	TGTGCCAGCAGCCCGGGGAGGATCGGGGAGCTGTTTTTT
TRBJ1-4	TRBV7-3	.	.	CASSLLTREEKLFF	TGTGCCAGCAGCTTACTAACCCGGGAAGAAAAACTGTTTTTT
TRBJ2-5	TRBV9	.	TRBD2	CASSTSGETQYF	TGTGCCAGCAGCACTAGCGGCGAGACCCAGTACTTC
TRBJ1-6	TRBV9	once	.	CASSRQGRGLVSPLHF	TGTGCCAGCAGCCGTCAGGGTAGAGGTCTAGTTTCACCCCTCCACTTT
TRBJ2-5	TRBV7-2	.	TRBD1	CASSRDREETQYF	TGTGCCAGCAGCCGGGACAGGGAAGAGACCCAGTACTTC
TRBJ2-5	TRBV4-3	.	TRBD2	CASSQDRRSGKETQYF	TGCGCCAGCAGCCAAGACAGACGTAGCGGGAAGGAGACCCAGTACTTC
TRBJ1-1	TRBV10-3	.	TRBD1	CAISGQTGGLPVFVMNTEAFF	TGTGCCATCAGTGGTCAGACAGGGGGTTTACCTGTTTTCGTCATGAACACTGAAGCTTTCTTT
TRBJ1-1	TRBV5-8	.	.	CASSLPHTLNTEAFF	TGTGCCAGCAGCTTACCTCACACCCTGAACACTGAAGCTTTCTTT
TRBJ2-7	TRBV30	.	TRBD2	CAWSRGLGDYEQYF	TGTGCCTGGAGTCGGGGACTAGGAGATTACGAGCAGTACTTC
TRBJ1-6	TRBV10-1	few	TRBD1	CASSESARGNSPLHF	TGCGCCAGCAGTGAGTCCGCCAGGGGGAATTCACCCCTCCACTTT
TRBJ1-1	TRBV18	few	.	CASSPSTQGLATEAFF	TGTGCCAGCTCACCCTCCACACAGGGATTGGCCACTGAAGCTTTCTTT
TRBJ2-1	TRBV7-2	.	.	CASRDGTLNEQFF	TGTGCCAGCAGGGACGGGACTCTTAATGAGCAGTTCTTC
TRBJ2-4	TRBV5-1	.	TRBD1	CASSLDGDSFDIRYF	TGCGCCAGCAGCTTGGATGGGGACAGTTTCGACATTCGGTACTTC
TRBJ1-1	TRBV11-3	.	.	CASSSGGGNTEAFF	TGTGCCAGCAGCTCGGGAGGGGGTAACACTGAAGCTTTCTTT
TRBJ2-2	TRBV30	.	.	CAWTGTNTGELFF	TGTGCCTGGACCGGGACTAACACCGGGGAGCTGTTTTTT
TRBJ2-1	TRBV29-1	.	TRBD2	CSVATSGRASEQFF	TGCAGCGTTGCGACTAGCGGGAGGGCGAGTGAGCAGTTCTTC
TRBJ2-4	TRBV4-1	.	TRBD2	CASSQVLGGGLAKNSQYF	TGCGCCAGCAGCCAAGTCCTGGGGGGGGGACTAGCCAAAAACAGTCAGTACTTC
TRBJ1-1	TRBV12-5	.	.	CASGLVKGREETEAFF	TGTGCTAGTGGTTTGGTTAAGGGGAGGGAGGAAACTGAAGCTTTCTTT
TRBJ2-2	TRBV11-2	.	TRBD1	CANEPGTGYTGELFF	TGTGCCAACGAACCCGGGACAGGGTACACCGGGGAGCTGTTTTTT
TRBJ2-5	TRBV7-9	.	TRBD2	CASSFGTTQETQYF	TGTGCCAGCAGCTTTGGGACTACTCAAGAGACCCAGTACTTC
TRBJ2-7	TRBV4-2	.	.	CASSQDFGGPYEQYF	TGTGCCAGCAGCCAAGATTTCGGGGGGCCGTACGAGCAGTACTTC
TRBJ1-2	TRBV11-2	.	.	CASSLTWADHYGYTF	TGTGCCAGCAGCTTAACCTGGGCCGACCACTATGGCTACACCTTC
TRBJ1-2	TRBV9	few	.	CASSVQGWNGYTF	TGTGCCAGCAGCGTACAGGGTTGGAATGGCTACACCTTC
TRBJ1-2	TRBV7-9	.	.	CASSQDRLTYGYTF	TGTGCCAGCAGCCAAGACAGGCTCACCTATGGCTACACCTTC
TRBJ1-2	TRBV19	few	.	CASSIRGQNGYTF	TGTGCCAGTAGTATTCGAGGGCAAAATGGCTACACCTTC
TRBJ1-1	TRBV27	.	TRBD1	CASSRTGNTEAFF	TGTGCCAGCAGTCGGACAGGGAATACTGAAGCTTTCTTT
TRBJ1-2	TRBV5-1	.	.	CASSLEVGGNYGYTF	TGCGCCAGCAGCTTGGAGGTCGGGGGGAACTATGGCTACACCTTC
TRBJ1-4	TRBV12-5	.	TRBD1	CASGFSTPSGQEFLQGDEKLFF	TGTGCTAGTGGTTTTTCTACCCCTTCGGGACAGGAGTTTTTACAGGGAGACGAAAAACTGTTTTTT
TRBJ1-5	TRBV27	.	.	CASSRLGGQPQHF	TGTGCCAGCAGTCGGTTGGGCGGGCAGCCCCAGCATTTT
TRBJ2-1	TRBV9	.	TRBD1	CASSTRQGIYNEQFF	TGTGCCAGCAGCACTCGACAGGGGATATACAATGAGCAGTTCTTC
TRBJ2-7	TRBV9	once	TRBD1	CASSNEQGAYEQYF	TGTGCCAGCTCCAACGAACAGGGGGCCTACGAGCAGTACTTC
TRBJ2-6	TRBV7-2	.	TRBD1	CASNLPTGGAGANVLTF	TGTGCCAGCAACCTACCAACAGGGGGCGCTGGGGCCAACGTCCTGACTTTC
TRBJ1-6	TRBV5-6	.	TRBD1	CASSLAGTGDLWNSPLHF	TGTGCCAGCAGCTTGGCCGGGACAGGGGACCTTTGGAATTCACCCCTCCACTTT
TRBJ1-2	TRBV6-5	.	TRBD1	CASSYLGQGKVGYTF	TGTGCCAGCAGTTACCTGGGACAGGGGAAAGTTGGCTACACCTTC
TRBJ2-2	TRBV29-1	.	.	CSGGPSWPRGNTGELFF	TGCAGCGGTGGGCCCTCCTGGCCCAGGGGAAACACCGGGGAGCTGTTTTTT
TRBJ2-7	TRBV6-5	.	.	CASSFIENSYEQYF	TGTGCCAGCAGTTTTATCGAGAACTCCTACGAGCAGTACTTC
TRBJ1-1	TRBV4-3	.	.	CASSMDTMNTEAFF	TGCGCCAGCAGTATGGACACAATGAACACTGAAGCTTTCTTT
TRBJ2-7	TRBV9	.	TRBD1	CASSVDGTGGDEQYF	TGTGCCAGCAGCGTAGATGGGACAGGGGGCGACGAGCAGTACTTC
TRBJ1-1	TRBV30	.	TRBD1	CAWGTGGWDTEAFF	TGTGCCTGGGGGACAGGGGGCTGGGACACTGAAGCTTTCTTT
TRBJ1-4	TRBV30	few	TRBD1	CAWSVLDRINEKLFF	TGTGCCTGGAGTGTACTGGACAGGATAAATGAAAAACTGTTTTTT